This T cell receptor (beta chain) was obtained from a study of T-cell memory formation after mild COVID-19. The study's findings and limits: Mainly in CM and EM were contracting CD4+ clones; CD8+ were in EMRA. The appearance of some responding clones in pre-infection memory suggested that cross-reactive memory joined.

A 5'RACE reaction primed in the constant segment made cDNA libraries of TCR alpha and TCR beta, and these carried sample barcodes and UMIs. One entry per CDR3 protein, called by TCRdb with MiXCR from the 5' RACE reads. The profile shows approximately 450,000 distinct CDR3 sequences, 18% of them singletons. Germline loops: CDR1 SEHNR, CDR2 FQNEAQ (reference sequence). V was pared by 5 bases and J by 0 bases, with 10 bases between. The CDR3 runs 14 residues. On this clonotype itself: The antigen remains undetermined.

The genes are TRBV7-9 and TRBJ1-1; no firm D call. The specimen was PBMCs or a T cell subset sorted from them (not recorded which). The sequence derives from an adult woman who had mild COVID-19 (a few samples of this study predate the infection). Cell type and time point are not known. The CDR3 here is CASSLDGLNTEAFF. CDR3 bases: TGTGCCAGCAGCCTGGACGGGTTGAACACTGAAGCTTTCTTT.